These 5 T cell receptor beta chains share one sample of origin, sequenced in a study of blood T cells in healthy people across ages. A second roughly 7 to 11 cycle PCR used barcoded and J-beta primers. TCRdb re-derived calls from the 5' RACE reads in MiXCR, one entry per CDR3 protein. Of over 1,200,000 distinct CDR3 sequences listed, approximately 60% were seen once; the top ten hold about 6.3%. The sequenced sample consisted of blood. These receptors all come from a man younger than 35 in good health.

The chain couples TRBV7-9 to TRBJ1-2; D perhaps matches TRBD1 (5 bases). The V end lost 5 bases, the J end lost 8 bases, and 21 bases lay between the germline ends. Germline values: CDR1 SEHNR, CDR2 FQNEAQ (reference sequence). The CDR3 loop spans 15 amino acids. The CDR3 DNA reads TGTGCCAGCAGCAGAATTCCGGGACTCGCGGAGGGCTACACCTTC. Translation gives CASSRIPGLAEGYTF.

The rearrangement links TRBV29-1 to TRBJ2-1; no clear D gene. CDR1 and CDR2 (germline): SQVTM, ANQGSEA. Deletions cut 7 bases from V and 0 bases from J, with 16 bases between. There are 15 residues in the CDR3. Here the CDR3 DNA reads TGCAGCGCCGTTGCGCCCTCTGTCTCCTACAATGAGCAGTTCTTC. It codes for CSAVAPSVSYNEQFF.

The chain combines TRBV10-3 with TRBJ2-5; a weak D match, TRBD1 (6 bases). Trimming shortened V by 0 bases and J by 7 bases, and 12 bases separated the two germline ends. This CDR3 has 14 residues. Germline lookup yields CDR1 ENHRY and CDR2 SYGVKD. The CDR3 DNA reads TGTGCCATCAGTGAGTCGGAACGAGGGGGGACCCAGTACTTC. Its translation is CAISESERGGTQYF.

This clonotype was found a few times. The gene calls are TRBV29-1 and TRBJ1-5; maybe TRBD1 (6 bases). The V end lost 0 bases, the J end lost 6 bases, and 6 bases lay between the germline ends. CDR1 is SQVTM, CDR2 ANQGSEA, per germline. This CDR3 comprises 12 residues. The CDR3 protein is CSVEEQGQPQHF. The CDR3 coding sequence is TGCAGCGTTGAAGAACAGGGTCAGCCCCAGCATTTT.

The V call is TRBV6-1, the J call TRBJ2-1; no definite D call. CDR1 is MNHNS and CDR2 is SASEGT in the germline V gene. The CDR3 is 16 residues long. Trimming stripped 6 bases from V and 0 bases from J, with 15 bases between. This chain's CDR3 is CASSELRQSSYNEQFF. CDR3 bases: TGTGCCAGCAGCGAACTCCGACAATCCTCCTACAATGAGCAGTTCTTC.